This note documents a single T cell receptor (beta chain) sequence. These data are taken from a study of T cell responses to AZD1222 COVID-19 vaccine. Looked up from germline, CDR1 is SGDLS and CDR2 is YYNGEE. Deletions cut 4 bases from V and 0 bases from J, with 11 bases between. This CDR3 is built from 15 residues. The repertoire was sequenced with immunoSEQ multiplex PCR; TCRdb's copy has only in-frame clones and lacks some. The table lists over 120,000 clones, 92% of them singletons. The chain carries TRBV9 and TRBJ1-3, with D hard to call. The TCR sequence derives from an adult in good health. Material: peripheral blood, obtained on day 0 of AZD1222 vaccination. The CDR3 sequence is CASSYDANSGNTIYF. In DNA form, the CDR3 reads TGTGCCAGCAGCTACGACGCCAACTCTGGAAACACCATATATTTT.